The T cell receptor beta chain described here comes from a study of T cell repertoires in cytomegalovirus infection (dated by TCRdb to between 2017 and 2020). Regarding the complete study: The peptide stimulations were aimed at well-studied HLA-B-restricted epitopes as well as recently identified HLA-C-restricted CMV epitopes, whose presentation resists viral immunomodulation. The HLA type of each donor mattered for the analysis, because public TCR beta signatures pointed to carriage of CMV infection along with the matching HLA type.

This clonotype showed up many times. It lacks a known antigen. Base quality data are lacking; no much larger clone is found one base away. According to the germline V gene, CDR1 reads MNHEY and CDR2 reads SVGEGT. Trimming costs V 5 bases and J 2 bases, and their ends lie 10 bases apart. Measured from the cysteine to the valine, the CDR3 is 13 residues long. The read is trimmed to its CDR3 DNA, 39 bases read in frame from base 1. The instrument was an Illumina HiSeq 1500. Clones were called with MiXCR by TCRdb after fastp trimmed the public reads at Q25, and only in-frame beta chains were retained. Entries are consolidated by CDR3 protein sequence, retaining the most common genes and DNA. Present in this sample are about 350,000 distinct CDR3 sequences, roughly 34% of which were seen just once. Less than 15% of the sample comes from the top ten. Paper-wide results and their limitations: The ex vivo response was dominated by HLA-C-restricted CMV-specific TCR beta clonotypes, and the single most frequent clonotype in two of eight donors was supplied by these HLA-C-restricted clonotypes. Cumulative frequency of public TCR beta family members discriminated carriers of CMV infection plus the relevant HLA type in this cohort and an independent roughly 320-donor cohort.

Read against the paper, the sample's treatment or condition label means: in vitro stimulation with specific CMV peptide epitopes to enrich CMV-specific T cells. The specimen was cultured PBMCs, collected from culture after CMV antigen stimulation. This clonotype was sampled from a human donor in good health (CMV status not recorded). Some clones in this sample may be carry-over from other donors' samples. The chain joins TRBV6-2 or TRBV6-3 to TRBJ2-7, with a tentative D gene TRBD2 over 6 matching bases. The DNA is TGTGCCAGCAGTGCGGGACGGACCTACGAGCAGTACGTC. Translation gives CASSAGRTYEQYV.